Below are 14 T cell receptor beta chains sequenced from a single sample in a study of OX40 agonist ivuxolimab in advanced cancers. Produced via immunoSEQ multiplex PCR; TCRdb's table is partial and in-frame only. The table includes over 90,000 clones, roughly 95% detected once. The sample here was CD4+ or CD8+ T cells sorted from blood, taken in a trial of the OX40 agonist ivuxolimab. These receptor sequences come from an adult with an advanced solid tumor such as melanoma, head and neck, liver or kidney cancer.

The count of this clone is one. This chain connects TRBV28 to TRBJ1-3; no firm D call. The CDR3 is made up of 14 amino acids. Germline CDR1 and CDR2: MDHEN and SYDVKM. The V gene lost 8 bases and the J gene lost 5 bases, with 16 bases spanning the gap. The CDR3 loop is CASRERDRRNTIYF. DNA for the CDR3: TGTGCCAGCCGAGAGCGGGATCGACGAAACACCATATATTTT. Variable domain in full (rest from reference TRBV28 and TRBJ1-3): DVKVTQSSRYLVKRTGEKVFLECVQDMDHENMFWYRQDPGLGLRLIYFSYDVKMKEKGDIPEGYSVSREKKERFSLILESASTNQTSMYLCASRERDRRNTIYFGEGSWLTVV.

The gene calls are TRBV29-1 and TRBJ2-4; D possibly corresponds to TRBD2 (5 bases). V was shortened by 0 bases and J by 7 bases, with 13 bases between the two germline ends. Germline V gene data show CDR1 as SQVTM and CDR2 as ANQGSEA. The CDR3 contains 14 residues. In DNA form, the CDR3 reads TGCAGCGTTGAAGATTGGGCAGGCGGGAACATTCAGTACTTC. Its translation: CSVEDWAGGNIQYF. The full variable domain, completed using reference TRBV29-1 and TRBJ2-4, is SAVISQKPSRDICQRGTSLTIQCQVDSQVTMMFWYRQQPGQSLTLIATANQGSEATYESGFVIDKFPISRPNLTFSTLTVSNMSPEDSSIYLCSVEDWAGGNIQYFGAGTRLSVL.

The chain uses TRBV19 and TRBJ1-1; 10 bases agree with TRBD1. The V and J ends lost 4 bases and 0 bases, in that order; junction bases with no gene match: 14. CDR3 length: 19 amino acids. Germline V gene lookup returns CDR1 LNHDA and CDR2 SQIVND (reference sequence). The CDR3 reads CASSTYRTRQGALNTEAFF. The DNA of the CDR3 is TGTGCCAGTAGTACCTACAGAACCCGACAGGGGGCACTGAACACTGAAGCTTTCTTT.

This clone was counted between two and nine times. This chain joins TRBV6-4 and TRBJ1-1, with D maybe TRBD1 (6 bases). The CDR3 length is 13 residues. V was trimmed by 3 bases and J by 4 bases, leaving 9 bases between them. Germline loops: CDR1 MRHNA, CDR2 SNTAGT. The DNA of the CDR3 is TGTGCCAGCAGTGAATCCAGGGGCACTGAAGCTTTCTTT. Protein: CASSESRGTEAFF.

This clone was detected only a few times. In DNA, the CDR3 is TGTGCCAGCAGTTCCCTCGAGGGACGGATGAATTCACCCCTCCACTTT. Amino acid sequence: CASSSLEGRMNSPLHF. The chain employs TRBV6-5 and TRBJ1-6; a weak D match, TRBD1 (5 bases). With 4 bases removed from V and 7 bases from J, the gap between germline ends came to 17 bases. CDR1 and CDR2 (germline): MNHEY, SVGAGI. This CDR3 has 16 amino acids.

This chain connects TRBV28 to TRBJ1-1, with a tentative D call TRBD1 (5 bases). The germline gives CDR1 MDHEN, CDR2 SYDVKM. There are 16 residues in the CDR3. Trimming stripped 5 bases from V and 5 bases from J, with 21 bases between. CDR3 region: CASSIGAPGGWTEAFF. In DNA form, the CDR3 reads TGTGCCAGCAGTATAGGGGCCCCCGGGGGATGGACTGAAGCTTTCTTT.

The chain links TRBV4-3 to TRBJ1-5; 9 nucleotides match TRBD1. CDR1 is LGHNA and CDR2 is YSLEER in the germline V gene. J gave up 6 bases and V 1 base, and 1 base lay outside the gene matches. The CDR3 is 14 amino acids. The CDR3 reads CASSQGTGAQPQHF. CDR3 bases: TGCGCCAGCAGCCAAGGGACAGGGGCTCAGCCCCAGCATTTT.

The V call is TRBV18, the J call TRBJ2-5; no reliable D call. This CDR3 is built from 13 residues. The germline V gene has CDR1 KGHSH and CDR2 LQKENI. V was clipped by 0 bases and J by 5 bases, with 7 bases between them. CDR3 coding DNA: TGTGCCAGCTCACCACCGAGTTCCGAGACCCAGTACTTC. Translating gives CASSPPSSETQYF.

The chain carries TRBV19 and TRBJ1-3; the match to TRBD1 covers 7 bases. The ends lost 7 bases at V and 2 bases at J; junction bases unmatched: 5. Germline V gene data show CDR1 as LNHDA and CDR2 as SQIVND (reference sequence). The CDR3 contains 14 residues. Here the CDR3 reads CASTRQGPGNTIYF. The CDR3 bases are TGTGCCAGTACCAGACAGGGCCCTGGAAACACCATATATTTT. The full variable domain, its missing parts supplied by reference TRBV19 and TRBJ1-3, is DGGITQSPKYLFRKEGQNVTLSCEQNLNHDAMYWYRQDPGQGLRLIYYSQIVNDFQKGDIAEGYSVSREKKESFPLTVTSAQKNPTAFYLCASTRQGPGNTIYFGEGSWLTVV.

The gene calls are TRBV6-1 and TRBJ2-1, with D possibly TRBD2 on 5 matching bases. Per the germline V gene, CDR1 is MNHNS and CDR2 is SASEGT. V was shortened by 6 bases and J by 5 bases, with 14 bases between the two germline ends. The CDR3 is 14 residues long. CDR3 DNA: TGTGCCAGCAGGTACACCGGGAAAAACAATGAGCAGTTCTTC. Translation: CASRYTGKNNEQFF.

V and J are TRBV4-3 and TRBJ1-4; D call uncertain. V was pared by 1 base and J by 0 bases, with 9 bases between. The CDR3 sequence is 16 residues long. Germline CDR1 reads LGHNA; CDR2 reads YSLEER. CDR3 in amino acids: CASSQAERATNEKLFF. The DNA for the CDR3 is TGCGCCAGCAGCCAAGCTGAACGGGCAACTAATGAAAAACTGTTTTTT.

CDR3 nucleotide sequence: TGTGCCAGTAGCCCAGTGAACACCGGGGAGCTGTTTTTT. It encodes CASSPVNTGELFF. This chain connects TRBV19 to TRBJ2-2; D ambiguous. The V gene's germline CDR1 is LNHDA and CDR2 SQIVND (reference sequence). The CDR3 runs 13 residues. Deletions cut 6 bases from V and 1 base from J, with 6 bases between.

The chain is built from TRBV5-1 and TRBJ2-7; tentatively, D is TRBD1 (6 bases). Trimming stripped 1 base from V and 3 bases from J, with 11 bases between. The CDR3 is made up of 14 amino acids. CDR1 is SGHRS, CDR2 YFSETQ, per germline. The CDR3 bases are TGCGCCAGCAGCTTGTCAGGGGCGGTCTACGAGCAGTACTTC. Translated: CASSLSGAVYEQYF.

This rearrangement joins TRBV18 to TRBJ2-5; D possibly uses TRBD1 or TRBD2 (5 bases each). CDR1 KGHSH and CDR2 LQKENI come from the germline V gene. Trimming took 0 bases from V and 5 from J, leaving 10 bases between them. This CDR3 is built from 14 residues. CDR3 sequence: CASSPPGGRETQYF. In DNA, the CDR3 is TGTGCCAGCTCACCACCTGGGGGTCGGGAGACCCAGTACTTC.